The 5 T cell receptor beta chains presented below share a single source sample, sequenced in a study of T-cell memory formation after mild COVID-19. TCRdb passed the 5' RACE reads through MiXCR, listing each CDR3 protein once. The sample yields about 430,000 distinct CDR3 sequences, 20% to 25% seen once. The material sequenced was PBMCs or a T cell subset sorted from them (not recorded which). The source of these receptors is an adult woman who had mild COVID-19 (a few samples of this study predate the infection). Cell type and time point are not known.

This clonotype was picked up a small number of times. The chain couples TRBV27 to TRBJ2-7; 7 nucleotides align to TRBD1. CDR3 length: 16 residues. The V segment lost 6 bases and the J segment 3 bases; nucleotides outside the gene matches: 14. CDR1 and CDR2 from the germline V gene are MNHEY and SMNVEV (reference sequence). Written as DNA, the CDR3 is TGTGCCAGCAGCCCCTTCACAGGGGCCACCCTCTACGAGCAGTACTTC. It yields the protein CASSPFTGATLYEQYF.

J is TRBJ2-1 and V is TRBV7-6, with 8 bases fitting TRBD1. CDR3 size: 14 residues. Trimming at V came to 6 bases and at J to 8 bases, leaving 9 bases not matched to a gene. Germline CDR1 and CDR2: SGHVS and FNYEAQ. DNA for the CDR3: TGTGCCAGCAGACCTGCAGGGGGCTTCGATGAGCAGTTCTTC. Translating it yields CASRPAGGFDEQFF.

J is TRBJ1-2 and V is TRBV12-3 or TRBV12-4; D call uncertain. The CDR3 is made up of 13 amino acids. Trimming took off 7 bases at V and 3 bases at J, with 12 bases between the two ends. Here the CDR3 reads CASTRTADYGYTF. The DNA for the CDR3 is TGTGCCAGCACCAGGACGGCAGACTATGGCTACACCTTC.

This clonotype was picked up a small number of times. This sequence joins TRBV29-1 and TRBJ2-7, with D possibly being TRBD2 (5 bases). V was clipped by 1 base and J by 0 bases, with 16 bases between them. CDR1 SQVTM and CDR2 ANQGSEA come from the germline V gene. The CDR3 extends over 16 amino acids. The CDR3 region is CSVEVLARVDSYEQYF. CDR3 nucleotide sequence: TGCAGCGTTGAAGTACTGGCGCGGGTTGACTCCTACGAGCAGTACTTC.

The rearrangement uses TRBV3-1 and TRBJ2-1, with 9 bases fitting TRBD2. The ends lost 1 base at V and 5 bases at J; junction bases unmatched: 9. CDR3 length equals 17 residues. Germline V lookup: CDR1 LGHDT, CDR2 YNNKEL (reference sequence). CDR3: CASSQVARASGNNEQFF. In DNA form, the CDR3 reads TGTGCCAGCAGCCAAGTCGCCCGGGCTAGCGGGAACAATGAGCAGTTCTTC.